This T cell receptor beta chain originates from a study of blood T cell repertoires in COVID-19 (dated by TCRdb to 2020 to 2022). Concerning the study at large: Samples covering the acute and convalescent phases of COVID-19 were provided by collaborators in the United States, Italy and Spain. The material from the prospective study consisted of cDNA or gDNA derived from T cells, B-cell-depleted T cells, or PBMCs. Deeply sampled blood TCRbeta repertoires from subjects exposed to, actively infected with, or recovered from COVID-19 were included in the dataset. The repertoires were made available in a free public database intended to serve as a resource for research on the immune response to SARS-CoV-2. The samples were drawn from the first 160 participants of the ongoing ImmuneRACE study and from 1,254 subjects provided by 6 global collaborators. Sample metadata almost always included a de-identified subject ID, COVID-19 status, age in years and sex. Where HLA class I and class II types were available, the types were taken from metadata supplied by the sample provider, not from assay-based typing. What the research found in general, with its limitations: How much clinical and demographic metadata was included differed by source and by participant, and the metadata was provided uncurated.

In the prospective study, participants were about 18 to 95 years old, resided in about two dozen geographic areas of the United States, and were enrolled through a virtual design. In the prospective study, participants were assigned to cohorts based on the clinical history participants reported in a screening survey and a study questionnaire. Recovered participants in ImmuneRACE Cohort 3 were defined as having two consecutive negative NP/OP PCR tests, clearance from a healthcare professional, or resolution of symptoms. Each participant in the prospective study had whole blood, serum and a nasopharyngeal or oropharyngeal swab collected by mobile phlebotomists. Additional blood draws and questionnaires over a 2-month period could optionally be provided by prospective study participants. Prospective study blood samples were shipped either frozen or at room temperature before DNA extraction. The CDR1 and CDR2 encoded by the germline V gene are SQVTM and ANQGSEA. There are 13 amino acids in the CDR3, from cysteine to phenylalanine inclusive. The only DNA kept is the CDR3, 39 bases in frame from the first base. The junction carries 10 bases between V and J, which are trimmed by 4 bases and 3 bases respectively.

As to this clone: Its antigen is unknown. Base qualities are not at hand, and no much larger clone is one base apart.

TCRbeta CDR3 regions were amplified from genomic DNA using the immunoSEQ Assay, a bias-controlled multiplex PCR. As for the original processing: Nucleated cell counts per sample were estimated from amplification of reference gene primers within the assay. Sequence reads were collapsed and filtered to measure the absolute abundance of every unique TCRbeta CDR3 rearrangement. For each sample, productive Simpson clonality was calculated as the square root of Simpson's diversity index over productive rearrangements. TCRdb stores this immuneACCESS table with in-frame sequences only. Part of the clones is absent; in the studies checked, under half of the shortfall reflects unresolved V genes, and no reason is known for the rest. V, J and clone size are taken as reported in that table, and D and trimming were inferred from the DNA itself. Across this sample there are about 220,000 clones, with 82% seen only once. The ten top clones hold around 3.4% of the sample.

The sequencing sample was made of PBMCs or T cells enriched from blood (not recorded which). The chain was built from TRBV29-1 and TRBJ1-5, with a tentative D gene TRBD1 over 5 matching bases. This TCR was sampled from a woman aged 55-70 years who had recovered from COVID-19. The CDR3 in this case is CSVGDSVNQPQHF. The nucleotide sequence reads TGCAGCGTTGGCGACAGCGTCAATCAGCCCCAGCATTTT.